This T cell receptor (beta chain) originates from a study of shared clonotypes between healthy human individuals (dated by TCRdb to 2020 to 2021). Regarding the study in general: The cohort included three men and a couple of women between 18 and 49 years of age. For each donor, three plates each were used for CD4 naive and CD4 memory, two plates were used for CD8 naive, and one plate was used for CD8 memory. Blood TCR repertoires of a handful of healthy adults were deeply sequenced to estimate repertoire size and the extent of clonotype sharing between individuals. Libraries were prepared and TCR repertoires were sequenced by different laboratories using diverse techniques, in order to increase sequencing depth and limit assay-specific biases. Per donor, leukapheresis produced somewhere between about 0.9 and 9 billion PBMCs.

In the case of this clone: No cognate antigen has been identified for it. Nothing much larger sits one base from this clone, and base qualities are not available.

What the study reported, not specific to this receptor: Incomplete sequencing was indicated by rarefaction of sorted-subset datasets, despite the large sequencing depth. Because the study included only a small number of donors, the genetic and exposure-history diversity represented was limited. When four donors were compared, the shared fraction of clonotypes was 5% to 6.5% for naive CD4, around 3.5% for naive CD8, 2.3% for memory CD4, and under 0.5% for memory CD8. Naive subsets generally had larger estimated clonotype richness than memory subsets did. Compared with non-shared clonotypes, clonotypes shared by all four sorted-subset donors had higher generation probabilities. Pairwise subsampling led to the expectation that sequencing depth would affect the degree of clonotype sharing among donors. Sampling was restricted to blood, and TCR repertoires in tissues likely differ from the TCR repertoires found in blood.

Using the deep immunoSEQ assay, multiplex PCR amplified TCR CDR3 regions from genomic DNA. Genomic DNA extracted from each cell subset was distributed evenly over all wells of several immunoSEQ 96-well plates, and each plate served as one replicate. For sorted subsets, about 200 ng genomic DNA, equal to 30,000 to 35,000 T cell genomes, was loaded into each replicate PCR. Purified libraries were measured with a Qubit 3.0 fluorometer, size-checked on a Bioanalyzer 2100, and measured again with the KAPA Library Quantification kit. Every immunoSEQ 96-well plate was sequenced on a dedicated single-read 150-cycle Illumina NextSeq 550 flow cell. Regarding the original processing steps: The immunoSEQ output contained only junctional sequences without quality scores, so filtering could not match that applied to full-length reads. To assign V/J genes and CDR3, sequences were annotated using PyIR, a Python wrapper for IgBLAST v1.9, with IMGT germline references. Reads with weak V/J assignments (E-value above 1e-6), missing CDR3, stop codons, out-of-frame junctions, or ambiguous translated residues were removed. A V3J clonotype was defined by an identical inferred V gene, J gene, and CDR3 amino acid sequence. Percentage overlap between repertoires was calculated by dividing the number of shared unique clonotypes by the size of the smaller repertoire. Three approaches were used to assess repertoire richness: RTK rarefaction, the Chao1 estimator, and Recon v2.1 estimates of unobserved clonotypes. For all TCRbeta clonotypes obtained by the gDNA method from several donors, generation probabilities were computed with OLGA. TCRdb limited this immuneACCESS table to in-frame rearrangements with V and J called. A share of clones is missing; checked studies link under half to unresolved V genes, and the rest is unexplained. V, J and clone size derive from that table, while D and trimming were established from the DNA sequence. Counted in this sample were just over 2,000,000 clones; about 94% of them appeared once. The ten top clones hold 0.9% to 1.4% of the sample.

Per the germline V gene, MDHEN is the CDR1 and SYDVKM is the CDR2. V lost 2 bases and J lost 5 bases; the stretch between them is 10 bases long. Counted from cysteine to phenylalanine, this CDR3 has 14 amino acids. Solely the CDR3 DNA is kept, with 42 bases framed from the first base. CD8 naive samples consisted of CD45RO-negative cells that were positively selected for CCR7, yielding a CD45RA+CCR7+ population without TemRA cells. The donors were healthy, HIV-negative adults who had no recently reported acute infections or vaccinations. Every donor was a Caucasian adult living in Nashville, Tennessee, USA. Blood was collected by leukapheresis, and PBMCs were isolated by Ficoll-Histopaque density gradient centrifugation and then cryopreserved in liquid nitrogen vapor phase. Analytical flow cytometry was used to check the purity and quantity of each magnetically sorted T cell population. From each sorted fraction, genomic DNA was isolated and quantified by UV absorbance on a Nanodrop 2000c.

This receptor was taken from a man between 18 and 29 years old in good health. The V gene is TRBV28 and the J gene is TRBJ1-5, with the D gene uncertain. The sequencing input was naive CD8+ T cells sorted from blood. Reading the label with the study, this specimen's cell subset or site is: CD45RA+CCR7+. The DNA sequence is as follows: TGTGCCAGCAGTTTACGGAAGGAGGATCAGCCCCAGCATTTT. Its translation reads: CASSLRKEDQPQHF.